Given below is one T cell receptor beta chain in context. Its antigen is undetermined. The germline V gene encodes CDR1 SQVTM and CDR2 ANQGSEA. V gave up 7 bases and J gave up 3 bases; unmatched junction bases: 9. CDR3 length: 14 residues. As the sequencing template, cDNA was produced by extracting RNA and reverse transcribing it. Measured with immunoSEQ multiplex PCR; TCRdb has only the in-frame clones, and not every one. In the table there are under 250,000 clones, approximately 72% of which are singletons. This sample was included in a study of CD8+ T cells in alopecia areata. Study at large: Severity scores in treated patients reflected the percentage of scalp affected.

Study results and limitations: With just one nonresponder, it is still uncertain whether baseline CD8+ expansion relates to response.

The treatment denotes: oral pan-JAK inhibitor, 5-10 mg twice daily. Lesional scalp punch biopsies and peripheral blood came from alopecia areata patients. J is TRBJ2-1 and V is TRBV29-1, with 7 bases aligning to TRBD2. Source: CD4+ T cells sorted from blood, taken between weeks 43 and 45, from a patient treated with tofacitinib. This TCR was recovered from a human donor with alopecia areata. The CDR3 sequence is CSALLAEYYNEQFF. CDR3 in DNA: TGCAGCGCGTTGCTAGCGGAATACTACAATGAGCAGTTCTTC.